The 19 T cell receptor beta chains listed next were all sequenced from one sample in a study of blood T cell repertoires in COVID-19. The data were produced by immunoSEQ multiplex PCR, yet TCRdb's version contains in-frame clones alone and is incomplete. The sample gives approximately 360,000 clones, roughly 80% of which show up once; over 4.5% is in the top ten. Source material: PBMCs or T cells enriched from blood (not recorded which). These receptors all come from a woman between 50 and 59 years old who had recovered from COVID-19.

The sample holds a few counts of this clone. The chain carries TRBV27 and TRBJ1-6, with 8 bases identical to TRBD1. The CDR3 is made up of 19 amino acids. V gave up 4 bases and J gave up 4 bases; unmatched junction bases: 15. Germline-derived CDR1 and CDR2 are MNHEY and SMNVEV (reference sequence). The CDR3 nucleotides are TGTGCCAGCAGTTCAACCTCAGGACAGGGTACGAATTATAATTCACCCCTCCACTTT. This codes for CASSSTSGQGTNYNSPLHF.

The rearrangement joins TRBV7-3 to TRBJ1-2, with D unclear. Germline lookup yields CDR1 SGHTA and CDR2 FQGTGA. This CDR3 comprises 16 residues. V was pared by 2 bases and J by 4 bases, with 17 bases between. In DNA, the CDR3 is TGTGCCAGCAGCTTATCCGGCGGACTGGTGGGCTATGGCTACACCTTC. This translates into CASSLSGGLVGYGYTF.

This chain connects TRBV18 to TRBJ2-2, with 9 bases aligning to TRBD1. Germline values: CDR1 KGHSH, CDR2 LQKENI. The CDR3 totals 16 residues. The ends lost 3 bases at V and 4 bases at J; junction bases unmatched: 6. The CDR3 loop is CASSPRTGVSTGELFF. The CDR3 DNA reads TGTGCCAGCTCACCTCGGACAGGGGTTAGCACCGGGGAGCTGTTTTTT.

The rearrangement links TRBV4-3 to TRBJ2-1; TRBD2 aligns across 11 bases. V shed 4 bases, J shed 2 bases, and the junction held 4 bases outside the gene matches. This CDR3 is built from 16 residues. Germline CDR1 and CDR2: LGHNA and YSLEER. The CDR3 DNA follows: TGCGCCAGCAGCCCGCGACTAGCGGGGACCTACAATGAGCAGTTCTTC. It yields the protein CASSPRLAGTYNEQFF.

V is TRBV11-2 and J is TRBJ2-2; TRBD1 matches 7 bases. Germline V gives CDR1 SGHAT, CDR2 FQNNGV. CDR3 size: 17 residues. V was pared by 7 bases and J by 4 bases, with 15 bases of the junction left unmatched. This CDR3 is CASTTRSRGRGTGELFF. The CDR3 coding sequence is TGTGCCAGCACCACCAGATCAAGGGGGCGCGGCACCGGGGAGCTGTTTTTT.

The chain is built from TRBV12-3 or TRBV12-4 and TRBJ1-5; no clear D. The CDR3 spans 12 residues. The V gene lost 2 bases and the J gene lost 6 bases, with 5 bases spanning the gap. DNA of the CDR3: TGTGCCAGCAGTTTAAGGAGTCAGCCCCAGCATTTT. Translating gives CASSLRSQPQHF.

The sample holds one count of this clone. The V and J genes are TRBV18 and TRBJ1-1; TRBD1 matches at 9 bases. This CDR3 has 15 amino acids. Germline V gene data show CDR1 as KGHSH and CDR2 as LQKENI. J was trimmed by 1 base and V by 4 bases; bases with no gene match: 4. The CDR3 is CASSQTGQGNTEAFF. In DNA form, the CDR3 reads TGTGCCAGCTCACAAACGGGACAGGGGAACACTGAAGCTTTCTTT. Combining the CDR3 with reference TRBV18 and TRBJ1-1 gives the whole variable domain NAGVMQNPRHLVRRRGQEARLRCSPMKGHSHVYWYRQLPEEGLKFMVYLQKENIIDESGMPKERFSAEFPKEGPSILRIQQVVRGDSAAYFCASSQTGQGNTEAFFGQGTRLTVV.

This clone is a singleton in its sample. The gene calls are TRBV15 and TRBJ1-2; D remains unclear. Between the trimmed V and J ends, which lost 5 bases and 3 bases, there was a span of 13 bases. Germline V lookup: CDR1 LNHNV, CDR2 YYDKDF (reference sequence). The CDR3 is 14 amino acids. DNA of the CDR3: TGTGCCACCAGCCCTCCCAACCGGGACTATGGCTACACCTTC. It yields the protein CATSPPNRDYGYTF.

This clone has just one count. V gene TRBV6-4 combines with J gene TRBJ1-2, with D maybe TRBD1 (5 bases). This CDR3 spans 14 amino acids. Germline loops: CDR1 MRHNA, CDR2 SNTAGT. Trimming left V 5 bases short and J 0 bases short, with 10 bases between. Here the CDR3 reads CASSYDRANYGYTF. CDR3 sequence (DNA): TGTGCCAGCAGTTACGACAGAGCTAACTATGGCTACACCTTC.

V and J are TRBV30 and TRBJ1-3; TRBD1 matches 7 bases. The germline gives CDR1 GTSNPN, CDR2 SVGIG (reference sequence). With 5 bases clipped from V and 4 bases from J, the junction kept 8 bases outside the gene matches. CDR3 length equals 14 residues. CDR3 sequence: CAWAGQAGGNTIYF. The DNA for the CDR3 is TGTGCCTGGGCTGGACAGGCGGGGGGAAACACCATATATTTT.

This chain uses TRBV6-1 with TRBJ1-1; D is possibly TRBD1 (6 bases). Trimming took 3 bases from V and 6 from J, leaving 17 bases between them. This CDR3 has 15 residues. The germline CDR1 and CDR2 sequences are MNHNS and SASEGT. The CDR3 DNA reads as TGTGCCAGCAGTGAGGTCAAGGACAGACTACCTGAAGCTTTCTTT. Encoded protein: CASSEVKDRLPEAFF.

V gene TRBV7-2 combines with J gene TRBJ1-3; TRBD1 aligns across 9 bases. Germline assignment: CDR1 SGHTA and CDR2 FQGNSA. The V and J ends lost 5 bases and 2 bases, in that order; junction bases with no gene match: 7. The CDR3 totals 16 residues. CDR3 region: CASSIAQGATGNTIYF. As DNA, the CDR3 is TGTGCCAGCAGCATCGCACAGGGGGCAACTGGAAACACCATATATTTT.

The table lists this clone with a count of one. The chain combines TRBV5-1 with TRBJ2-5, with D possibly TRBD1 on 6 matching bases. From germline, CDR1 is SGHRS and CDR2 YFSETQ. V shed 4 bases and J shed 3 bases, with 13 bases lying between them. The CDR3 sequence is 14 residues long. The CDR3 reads CASSLDRPEETQYF. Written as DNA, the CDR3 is TGCGCCAGCAGCCTCGACAGGCCCGAAGAGACCCAGTACTTC.

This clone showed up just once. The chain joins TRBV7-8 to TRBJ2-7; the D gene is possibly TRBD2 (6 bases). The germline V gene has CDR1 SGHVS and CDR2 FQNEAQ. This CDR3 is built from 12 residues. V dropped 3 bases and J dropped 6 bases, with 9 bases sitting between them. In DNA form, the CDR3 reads TGTGCCAGCAGCTTCGGGGGTTCCGAGCAGTACTTC. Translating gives CASSFGGSEQYF.

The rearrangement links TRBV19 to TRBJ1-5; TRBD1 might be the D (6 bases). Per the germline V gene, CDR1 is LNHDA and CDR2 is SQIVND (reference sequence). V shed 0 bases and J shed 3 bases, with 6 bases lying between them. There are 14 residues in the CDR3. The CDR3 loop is CASSIEGHNQPQHF. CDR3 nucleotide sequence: TGTGCCAGTAGTATAGAGGGACACAATCAGCCCCAGCATTTT. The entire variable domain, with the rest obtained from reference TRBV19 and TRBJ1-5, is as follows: DGGITQSPKYLFRKEGQNVTLSCEQNLNHDAMYWYRQDPGQGLRLIYYSQIVNDFQKGDIAEGYSVSREKKESFPLTVTSAQKNPTAFYLCASSIEGHNQPQHFGDGTRLSIL.

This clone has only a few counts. The CDR3 region is CAISQTSNTEAFF. The CDR3 DNA sequence: TGTGCCATCAGCCAAACTTCGAACACTGAAGCTTTCTTT. The chain employs TRBV10-3 and TRBJ1-1, with D uncertain. The CDR3 length is 13 residues. Germline CDR1 is ENHRY and CDR2 is SYGVKD. Trimming cost V 6 bases and J 1 base, with 9 bases left between them.

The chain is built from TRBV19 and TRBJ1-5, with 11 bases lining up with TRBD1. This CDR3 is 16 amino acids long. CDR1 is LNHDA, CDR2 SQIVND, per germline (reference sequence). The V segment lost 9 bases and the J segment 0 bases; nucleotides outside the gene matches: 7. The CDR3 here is CASRTGGGYSNQPQHF. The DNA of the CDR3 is TGTGCCAGCCGGACAGGGGGCGGATATAGCAATCAGCCCCAGCATTTT. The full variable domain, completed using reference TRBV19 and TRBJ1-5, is DGGITQSPKYLFRKEGQNVTLSCEQNLNHDAMYWYRQDPGQGLRLIYYSQIVNDFQKGDIAEGYSVSREKKESFPLTVTSAQKNPTAFYLCASRTGGGYSNQPQHFGDGTRLSIL.

The DNA for the CDR3 is TGCGCCAGCAGCTCCGGGACACTGTACCAAGAGACCCAGTACTTC. Amino acid sequence: CASSSGTLYQETQYF. The gene calls are TRBV5-1 and TRBJ2-5; tentative D call: TRBD1 (6 bases). Germline CDR1 reads SGHRS; CDR2 reads YFSETQ. The CDR3 totals 15 residues. The V end was cut by 3 bases, the J end by 0 bases, with 12 bases between.

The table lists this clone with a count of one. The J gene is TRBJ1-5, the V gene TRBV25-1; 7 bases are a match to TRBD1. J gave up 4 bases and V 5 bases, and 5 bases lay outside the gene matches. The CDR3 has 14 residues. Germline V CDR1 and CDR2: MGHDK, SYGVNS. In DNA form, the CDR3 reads TGTGCCAGCAGTCCTCTACAGGGGAATCAGCCCCAGCATTTT. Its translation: CASSPLQGNQPQHF.